This T cell receptor beta chain was recovered during a study of OX40 agonist ivuxolimab in advanced cancers. Study as a whole: Dose-escalation patients were diagnosed with hepatocellular carcinoma, melanoma, renal cell cancer or head and neck cancer. At about 82% male, the cohort had a mean age of 60 years, ranging from about 20 to 90. Findings of the study overall: Researchers did not establish what antigens the expanded peripheral T cells target. At 0.1 to 3.0 mg/kg, CD4+ and CD8+ blood T cells expanded clonally by week 6.

With 2 bases clipped from V and 8 bases from J, the junction kept 6 bases outside the gene matches. Germline V gene lookup returns CDR1 SGHNT and CDR2 YYREEE (reference sequence). CDR3 length: 13 amino acids. Libraries were prepared by immunoSEQ multiplex PCR; TCRdb keeps only in-frame clonotypes and omits some of them. Of tens of thousands of clones in the sample, 90% to 95% were seen once. Concerning this clone: Its antigen is not known.

This chain uses TRBV5-4 with TRBJ1-2, with 7 nucleotides matching TRBD1. This TCR derives from an adult with an advanced solid tumor such as melanoma, head and neck, liver or kidney cancer. Sequencing was performed on CD4+ or CD8+ T cells sorted from blood, taken in a trial of the OX40 agonist ivuxolimab. CDR3 DNA sequence: TGTGCCAGCAGCTTCAGGGGGGCTGTCGGCTACACCTTC. Translated, it gives CASSFRGAVGYTF.